Listed here are 22 T cell receptor beta chains from one sample, sequenced in a study of T cells in Graves' hyperthyroidism and ophthalmopathy. From RNA transcripts, TCR beta CDR3 regions were amplified. First-round RT-PCR of the TCR CDR3 relied on the HTBI primer set. Via MiXCR, TCRdb re-called the multiplex PCR reads, giving one row per CDR3 protein. Of roughly 500,000 distinct CDR3 sequences listed, around 50% are singletons. The material sequenced was peripheral blood or thyroid tissue (not recorded which). All receptors come from an adult woman with Graves' disease, either hyperthyroidism or ophthalmopathy (not recorded which).

The chain is built from TRBV29-1 and TRBJ2-7, with 8 bases lining up with TRBD1. There are 13 residues in the CDR3. The germline CDR1 and CDR2 sequences are SQVTM and ANQGSEA. V lost 6 bases, J lost 4 bases, and 8 bases stayed unmatched. The CDR3 reads CSVAPDRAYEQYF. The CDR3 DNA sequence: TGCAGCGTCGCCCCGGACAGGGCGTACGAGCAGTACTTC.

There are many counts of this clonotype. The chain combines TRBV11-2 with TRBJ1-6; 8 bases align to TRBD1. Germline values: CDR1 SGHAT, CDR2 FQNNGV. With 7 bases clipped from V and 8 bases from J, the junction kept 4 bases outside the gene matches. This CDR3 region has 13 residues. In nucleotides, the CDR3 is TGTGCCAGCAACACACAGGGGGATTCACCCCTCCACTTT. Translating gives CASNTQGDSPLHF.

This clonotype showed up many times. The rearrangement links TRBV5-1 to TRBJ2-5; D is perhaps TRBD2 (6 bases). The CDR3 runs to 16 residues. Looked up from germline, CDR1 is SGHRS and CDR2 is YFSETQ. V was clipped by 0 bases and J by 0 bases, with 12 bases between them. The CDR3 region has the DNA TGCGCCAGCAGCTTGGAAAGGGCGGGGTACCAAGAGACCCAGTACTTC. It yields the protein CASSLERAGYQETQYF. The full variable domain, rest sourced from reference TRBV5-1 and TRBJ2-5, is KAGVTQTPRYLIKTRGQQVTLSCSPISGHRSVSWYQQTPGQGLQFLFEYFSETQRNKGNFPGRFSGRQFSNSRSEMNVSTLELGDSALYLCASSLERAGYQETQYFGPGTRLLVL.

The CDR3 sequence: CASSQVYPGLAEKGREQYF. The CDR3 bases are TGTGCCAGCAGCCAAGTCTATCCGGGACTAGCGGAGAAGGGTCGCGAGCAGTACTTC. This chain connects TRBV7-9 to TRBJ2-7; 11 bases fit TRBD2. From germline, CDR1 is SEHNR and CDR2 FQNEAQ (reference sequence). With 5 bases clipped from V and 6 bases from J, the junction kept 21 bases outside the gene matches. The CDR3 is made up of 19 amino acids.

This clonotype showed up many times. The chain couples TRBV29-1 to TRBJ2-5, with 7 nucleotides matching TRBD2. The ends lost 4 bases at V and 0 bases at J; junction bases unmatched: 8. This CDR3 has 15 residues. The V gene's germline CDR1 is SQVTM and CDR2 ANQGSEA. CDR3 loop: CSVGRVSGYQETQYF. CDR3 coding DNA: TGCAGCGTTGGGCGGGTTAGCGGGTACCAAGAGACCCAGTACTTC.

This clonotype occurred many times. The rearrangement links TRBV10-1 to TRBJ1-2; perhaps TRBD1 as D (5 bases). Trimming took 3 bases from V and 8 from J, leaving 19 bases between them. CDR3 length equals 15 residues. Germline V CDR1 and CDR2: WNHNN, SYGVQD (reference sequence). CDR3 region: CASSDTRDPFGGYTF. DNA of the CDR3: TGCGCCAGCAGTGATACTAGGGACCCCTTCGGGGGCTACACCTTC.

The gene calls are TRBV7-4 and TRBJ2-5; D tentatively reads TRBD1 or TRBD2 (5 bases each). V lost 2 bases to trimming and J lost 1 base, with 14 bases between them. The CDR3 length is 16 residues. Per germline, CDR1 SGHVT and CDR2 SQSDAQ. The CDR3 region is CASSLLGEGFQETQYF. The CDR3 nucleotides read TGTGCCAGCAGCTTACTGGGTGAGGGGTTCCAAGAGACCCAGTACTTC.

This chain connects TRBV29-1 to TRBJ1-2, with D uncertain. The CDR3 runs to 14 residues. The V gene lost 8 bases and the J gene lost 0 bases, with 16 bases spanning the gap. Germline assignment: CDR1 SQVTM and CDR2 ANQGSEA. As DNA, the CDR3 is TGCAGCTTGGCCTCCCAGGCAACTAACTATGGCTACACCTTC. This encodes CSLASQATNYGYTF.

The chain recombines TRBV20-1 with TRBJ1-2; D is ambiguous. The CDR3 spans 11 residues. The germline gives CDR1 DFQATT, CDR2 SNEGSKA (reference sequence). V was trimmed by 1 base and J by 8 bases, leaving 8 bases between them. The CDR3 sequence: CSARVRVGYTF. CDR3 bases: TGCAGTGCTAGAGTCCGGGTCGGCTACACCTTC.

The chain has TRBV6-1 and TRBJ2-2; TRBD1 is a possible D gene (8 bases). The CDR3 sequence is 14 residues long. CDR1 is MNHNS, CDR2 SASEGT, per germline. V gave up 6 bases and J gave up 6 bases, with 14 bases separating them. CDR3 sequence: CASSWTGRAGELFF. CDR3 nucleotides: TGTGCCAGCAGCTGGACAGGGAGGGCCGGGGAGCTGTTTTTT.

The J gene is TRBJ1-1, the V gene TRBV11-1; a possible D gene is TRBD1 (6 bases). Looked up from germline, CDR1 is SGHAT and CDR2 is FQDESV (reference sequence). V was cut by 4 bases and J by 8 bases, with 20 bases left in between. The CDR3 is made up of 15 amino acids. The DNA for the CDR3 is TGTGCCAGCAGCTCCCCGAAGGAGCGGGGGGCCGAAGCTTTCTTT. Its protein is CASSSPKERGAEAFF.

The chain employs TRBV9 and TRBJ2-6; TRBD1 might be the D (6 bases). This CDR3 is built from 17 residues. Germline V gene sequence: CDR1 SGDLS, CDR2 YYNGEE. Trimming removed 8 bases from V and 2 bases from J, with 20 bases in between. CDR3 in amino acids: CARPNQGQHAGANVLTF. In DNA form, the CDR3 reads TGTGCCAGGCCCAACCAGGGGCAGCACGCTGGGGCCAACGTCCTGACTTTC.

This chain connects TRBV5-5 to TRBJ2-7, with 7 bases fitting TRBD1. After removal of 3 bases from V and 9 bases from J, the junction contained 3 bases not matched to a gene. The CDR3 has 11 residues. CDR1 and CDR2 (germline): SGHKS, YYEKEE (reference sequence). CDR3 sequence: CASSYWTGQYF. The CDR3 nucleotides read TGTGCCAGCAGCTACTGGACAGGGCAGTACTTC.

The rearrangement joins TRBV29-1 to TRBJ1-4, with a possible D match to TRBD1 (5 bases). V was cut by 7 bases and J by 8 bases, with 20 bases left in between. The CDR3 is made up of 14 amino acids. From germline, CDR1 is SQVTM and CDR2 ANQGSEA. CDR3 coding DNA: TGCAGCGCCCGCGGGGGACGCCTTGGAGAAAAACTGTTTTTT. Translated: CSARGGRLGEKLFF.

About this clonotype itself: At one end, the junction sequence differs from germline, possibly due to a read error. The V call is TRBV2, the J call TRBJ1-1; 8 bases map to TRBD1. The CDR3 is 14 amino acids. From germline, CDR1 is SNHLY and CDR2 FYNNEI. CDR3 sequence: CASCDRGGNTEAFF. Here the CDR3 DNA reads TGTGCCAGCTGTGACAGGGGAGGGAACACTGAAGCTTTCTTT.

Only a few counts were recorded for this clonotype. The rearrangement joins TRBV7-2 to TRBJ2-7; 8 bases are shared with TRBD2. This CDR3 has 17 amino acids. V was pared by 3 bases and J by 5 bases, with 15 bases of the junction left unmatched. Germline lookup yields CDR1 SGHTA and CDR2 FQGNSA. This chain's CDR3 is CASSLSFGREVFHEQYF. The CDR3 DNA follows: TGTGCCAGCAGCTTGAGCTTTGGGCGGGAGGTTTTCCACGAGCAGTACTTC.

V usage is TRBV10-2 and J usage is TRBJ2-2; 10 nucleotides line up with TRBD2. Germline V gene lookup returns CDR1 WSHSY and CDR2 SAAADI. The junction had 8 bases not matched to a gene; V was cut back by 10 bases and J by 3 bases. This CDR3 contains 15 residues. CDR3 sequence reads: CATSGTSVDTGELFF. DNA for the CDR3: TGCGCCACCTCCGGGACTAGCGTGGACACCGGGGAGCTGTTTTTT.

This clonotype was counted between two and nine times. The CDR3 is CSVWTYTDTQYF. In DNA, the CDR3 is TGCAGCGTTTGGACTTACACAGATACGCAGTATTTT. V usage is TRBV29-1 and J usage is TRBJ2-3, with D possibly matching TRBD2 (5 bases). CDR1 is SQVTM and CDR2 is ANQGSEA in the germline V gene. The CDR3 contains 12 residues. V was cut by 5 bases and J by 2 bases, with 8 bases left in between.

The chain is built from TRBV25-1 and TRBJ1-1; D gene unclear. CDR1 MGHDK and CDR2 SYGVNS come from the germline V gene. This CDR3 is 15 amino acids long. Trimming removed 5 bases at V and 0 bases at J, with 13 bases between. CDR3: CASSPAVQMNTEAFF. The CDR3 nucleotides are TGTGCCAGCAGTCCCGCGGTGCAGATGAACACTGAAGCTTTCTTT.

This rearrangement joins TRBV12-3 or TRBV12-4 to TRBJ1-2; D ambiguous. CDR3 length equals 12 residues. Trimming removed 5 bases from V and 3 bases from J, with 7 bases in between. The CDR3 DNA sequence: TGTGCCAGCAGTCCTGGGTACTATGGCTACACCTTC. Translation: CASSPGYYGYTF.

This clonotype was counted many times. The V and J genes are TRBV7-9 and TRBJ1-2; 7 nucleotides agree with TRBD1. Germline V lookup: CDR1 SEHNR, CDR2 FQNEAQ (reference sequence). The CDR3 is 13 residues long. Trimming took 1 base from V and 6 from J; bases not matched to a gene: 2. CDR3 in amino acids: CASSLGQGHGYTF. CDR3 DNA: TGTGCCAGCAGCTTAGGACAGGGTCATGGCTACACCTTC.

The rearrangement joins TRBV6-1 to TRBJ2-7; possible D gene TRBD2, 6 bases. CDR3 length equals 14 residues. Deletions cut 3 bases from V and 7 bases from J, with 16 bases between. CDR1 is MNHNS, CDR2 SASEGT, per germline. The CDR3 nucleotides read TGTGCCAGCAGTGAGCTAGGAGGGCCTCGGGAGCAGTACTTC. Its protein is CASSELGGPREQYF.